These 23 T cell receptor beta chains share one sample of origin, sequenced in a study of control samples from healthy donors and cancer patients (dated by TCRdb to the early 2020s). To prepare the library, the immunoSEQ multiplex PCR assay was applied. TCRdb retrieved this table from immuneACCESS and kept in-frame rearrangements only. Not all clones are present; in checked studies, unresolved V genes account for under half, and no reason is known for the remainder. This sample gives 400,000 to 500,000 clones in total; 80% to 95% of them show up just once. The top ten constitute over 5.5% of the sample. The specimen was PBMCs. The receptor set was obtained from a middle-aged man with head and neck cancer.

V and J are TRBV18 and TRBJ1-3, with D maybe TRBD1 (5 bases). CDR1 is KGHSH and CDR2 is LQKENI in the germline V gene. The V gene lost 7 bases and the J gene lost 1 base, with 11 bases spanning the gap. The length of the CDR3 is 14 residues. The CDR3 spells CASLSQASGNTIYF. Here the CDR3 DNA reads TGTGCCAGCTTATCACAGGCTTCTGGAAACACCATATATTTT.

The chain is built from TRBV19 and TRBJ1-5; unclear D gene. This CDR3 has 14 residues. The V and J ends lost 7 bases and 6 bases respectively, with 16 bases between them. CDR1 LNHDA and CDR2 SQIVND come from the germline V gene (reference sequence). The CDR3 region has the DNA TGTGCCAGTATTGAGAACGGAATCGGTCAGCCCCAGCATTTT. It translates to CASIENGIGQPQHF.

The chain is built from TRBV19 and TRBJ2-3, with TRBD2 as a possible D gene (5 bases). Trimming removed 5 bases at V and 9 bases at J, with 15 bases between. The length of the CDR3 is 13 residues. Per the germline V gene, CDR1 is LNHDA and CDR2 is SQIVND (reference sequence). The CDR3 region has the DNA TGTGCCAGTAGTGGGGTAGCCCGGGGAACGCAGTATTTT. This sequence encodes CASSGVARGTQYF.

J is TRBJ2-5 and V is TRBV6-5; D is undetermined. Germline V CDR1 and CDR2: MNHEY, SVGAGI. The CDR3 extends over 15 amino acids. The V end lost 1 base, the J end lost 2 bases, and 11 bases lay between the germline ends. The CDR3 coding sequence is TGTGCCAGCAGTTACTTTGAGTATCAACAAGAGACCCAGTACTTC. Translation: CASSYFEYQQETQYF.

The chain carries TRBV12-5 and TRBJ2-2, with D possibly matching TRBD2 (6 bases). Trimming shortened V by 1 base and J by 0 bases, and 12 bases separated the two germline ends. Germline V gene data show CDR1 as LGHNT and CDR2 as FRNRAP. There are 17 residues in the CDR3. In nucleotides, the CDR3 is TGTGCTAGTGGTTTGGGGCGGGACGGCGCGAACACCGGGGAGCTGTTTTTT. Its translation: CASGLGRDGANTGELFF.

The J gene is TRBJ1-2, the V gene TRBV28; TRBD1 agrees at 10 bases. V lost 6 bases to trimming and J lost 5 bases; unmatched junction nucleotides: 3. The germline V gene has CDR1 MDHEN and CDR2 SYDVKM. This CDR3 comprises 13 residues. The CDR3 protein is CASRPGQGYGYTF. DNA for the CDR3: TGTGCCAGCAGACCGGGACAGGGGTATGGCTACACCTTC.

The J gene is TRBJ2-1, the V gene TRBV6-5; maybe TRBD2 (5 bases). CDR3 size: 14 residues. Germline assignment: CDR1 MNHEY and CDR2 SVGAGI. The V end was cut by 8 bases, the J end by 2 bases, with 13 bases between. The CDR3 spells CASASSGPYNEQFF. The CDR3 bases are TGTGCCAGCGCCAGCAGCGGCCCCTACAATGAGCAGTTCTTC.

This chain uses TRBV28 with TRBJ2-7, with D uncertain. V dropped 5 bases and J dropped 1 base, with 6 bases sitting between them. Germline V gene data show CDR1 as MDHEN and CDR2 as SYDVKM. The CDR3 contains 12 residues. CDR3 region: CASSRFSYEQYF. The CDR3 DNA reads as TGTGCCAGCAGTCGCTTTTCCTACGAGCAGTACTTC.

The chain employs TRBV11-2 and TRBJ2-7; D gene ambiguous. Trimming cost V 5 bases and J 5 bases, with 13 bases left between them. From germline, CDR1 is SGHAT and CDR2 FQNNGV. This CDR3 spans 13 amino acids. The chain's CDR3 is CASSPTNADEQYF. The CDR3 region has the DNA TGTGCCAGCAGCCCTACCAACGCCGACGAGCAGTACTTC.

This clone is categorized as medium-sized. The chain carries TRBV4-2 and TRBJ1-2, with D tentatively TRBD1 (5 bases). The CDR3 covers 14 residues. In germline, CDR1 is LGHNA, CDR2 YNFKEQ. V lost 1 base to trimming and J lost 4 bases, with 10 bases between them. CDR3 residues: CASSQVEGSYGYTF. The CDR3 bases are TGTGCCAGCAGCCAAGTCGAGGGGAGCTATGGCTACACCTTC.

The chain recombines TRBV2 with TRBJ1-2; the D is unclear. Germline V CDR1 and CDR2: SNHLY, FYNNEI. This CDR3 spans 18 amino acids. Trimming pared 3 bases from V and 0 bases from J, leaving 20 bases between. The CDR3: CASSEGGKSARANYGYTF. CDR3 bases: TGTGCCAGCAGTGAGGGAGGCAAGTCCGCCAGAGCTAACTATGGCTACACCTTC.

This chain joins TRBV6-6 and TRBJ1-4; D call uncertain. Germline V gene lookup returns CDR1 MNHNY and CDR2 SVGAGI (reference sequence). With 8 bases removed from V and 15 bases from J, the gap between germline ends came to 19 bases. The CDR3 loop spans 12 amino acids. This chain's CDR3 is CASGKEALRLFF. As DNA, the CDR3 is TGTGCCAGCGGGAAGGAGGCTTTGCGGTTGTTTTTT.

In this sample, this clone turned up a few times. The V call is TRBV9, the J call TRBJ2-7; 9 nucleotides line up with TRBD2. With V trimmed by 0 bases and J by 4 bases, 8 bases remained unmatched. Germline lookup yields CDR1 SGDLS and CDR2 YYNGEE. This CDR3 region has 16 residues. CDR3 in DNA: TGTGCCAGCAGCGTAGATGGCGGGGGGGCAGAATACGAGCAGTACTTC. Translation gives CASSVDGGGAEYEQYF.

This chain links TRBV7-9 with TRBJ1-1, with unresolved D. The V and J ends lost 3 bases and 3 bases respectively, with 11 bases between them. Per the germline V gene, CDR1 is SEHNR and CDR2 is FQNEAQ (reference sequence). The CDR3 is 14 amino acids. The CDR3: CASSFRNWDTEAFF. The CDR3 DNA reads TGTGCCAGCAGCTTCCGGAATTGGGACACTGAAGCTTTCTTT. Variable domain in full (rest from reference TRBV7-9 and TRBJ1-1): DTGVSQNPRHKITKRGQNVTFRCDPISEHNRLYWYRQTLGQGPEFLTYFQNEAQLEKSRLLSDRFSAERPKGSFSTLEIQRTEQGDSAMYLCASSFRNWDTEAFFGQGTRLTVV.

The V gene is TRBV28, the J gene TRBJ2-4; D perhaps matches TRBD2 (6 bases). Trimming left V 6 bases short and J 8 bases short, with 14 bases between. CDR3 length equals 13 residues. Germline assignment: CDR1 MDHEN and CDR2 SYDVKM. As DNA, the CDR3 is TGTGCCAGCAGCCCCGGGGGTGCGGACATTCAGTACTTC. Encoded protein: CASSPGGADIQYF.

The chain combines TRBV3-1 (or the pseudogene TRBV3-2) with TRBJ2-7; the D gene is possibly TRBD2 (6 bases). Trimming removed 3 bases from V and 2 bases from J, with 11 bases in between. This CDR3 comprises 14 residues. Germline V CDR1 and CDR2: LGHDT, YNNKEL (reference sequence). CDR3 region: CASSQRGWAYEQYF. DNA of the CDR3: TGTGCCAGCAGCCAGCGGGGATGGGCCTACGAGCAGTACTTC.

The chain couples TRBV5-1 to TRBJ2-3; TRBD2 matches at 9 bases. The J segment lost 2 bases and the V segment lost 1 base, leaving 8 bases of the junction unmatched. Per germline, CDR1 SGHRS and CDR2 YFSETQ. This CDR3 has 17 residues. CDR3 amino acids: CASSLSWTSDFTDTQYF. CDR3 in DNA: TGCGCCAGCAGCTTGAGCTGGACTAGCGACTTCACAGATACGCAGTATTTT.

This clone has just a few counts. The CDR3 loop is CASSKLGSSYNSPLHF. The CDR3, as DNA: TGTGCCAGCAGCAAGTTAGGGAGCTCCTATAATTCACCCCTCCACTTT. The chain links TRBV27 to TRBJ1-6; unclear D gene. The length of the CDR3 is 16 residues. Looked up from germline, CDR1 is MNHEY and CDR2 is SMNVEV (reference sequence). V lost 6 bases and J lost 0, with 12 bases in between.

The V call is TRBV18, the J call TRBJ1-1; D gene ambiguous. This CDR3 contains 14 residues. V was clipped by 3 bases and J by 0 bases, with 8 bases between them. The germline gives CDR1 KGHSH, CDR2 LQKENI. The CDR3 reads CASSPTRMNTEAFF. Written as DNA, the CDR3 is TGTGCCAGCTCACCGACGAGAATGAACACTGAAGCTTTCTTT.

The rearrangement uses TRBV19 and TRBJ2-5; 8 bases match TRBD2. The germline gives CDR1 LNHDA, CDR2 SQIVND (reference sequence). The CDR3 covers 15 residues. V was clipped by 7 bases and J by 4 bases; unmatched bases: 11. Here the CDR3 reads CASMSGSNLGETQYF. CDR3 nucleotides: TGTGCCAGTATGAGCGGGAGCAATCTAGGAGAGACCCAGTACTTC. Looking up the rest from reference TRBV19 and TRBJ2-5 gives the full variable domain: DGGITQSPKYLFRKEGQNVTLSCEQNLNHDAMYWYRQDPGQGLRLIYYSQIVNDFQKGDIAEGYSVSREKKESFPLTVTSAQKNPTAFYLCASMSGSNLGETQYFGPGTRLLVL.

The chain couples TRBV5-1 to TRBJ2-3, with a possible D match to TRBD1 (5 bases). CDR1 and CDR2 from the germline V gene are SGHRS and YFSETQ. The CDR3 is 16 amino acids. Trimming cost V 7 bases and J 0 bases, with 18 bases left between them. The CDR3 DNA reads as TGCGCCAGCGTTGAGACAGCGACAGTTAGCACAGATACGCAGTATTTT. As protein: CASVETATVSTDTQYF.

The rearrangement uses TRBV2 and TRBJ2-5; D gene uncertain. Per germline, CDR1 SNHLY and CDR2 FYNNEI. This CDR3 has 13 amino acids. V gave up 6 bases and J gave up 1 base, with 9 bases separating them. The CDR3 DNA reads TGTGCCAGCAGGGATCCCCTCCAAGAGACCCAGTACTTC. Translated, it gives CASRDPLQETQYF.

The CDR3 sequence is CASSLPRGQSYEQYF. The CDR3 DNA follows: TGTGCCAGCAGTTTACCCAGGGGCCAATCCTACGAGCAGTACTTC. The chain is built from TRBV28 and TRBJ2-7; D possibly corresponds to TRBD1 (6 bases). The V end lost 2 bases, the J end lost 1 base, and 12 bases lay between the germline ends. The CDR3 runs to 15 residues. The germline gives CDR1 MDHEN, CDR2 SYDVKM.